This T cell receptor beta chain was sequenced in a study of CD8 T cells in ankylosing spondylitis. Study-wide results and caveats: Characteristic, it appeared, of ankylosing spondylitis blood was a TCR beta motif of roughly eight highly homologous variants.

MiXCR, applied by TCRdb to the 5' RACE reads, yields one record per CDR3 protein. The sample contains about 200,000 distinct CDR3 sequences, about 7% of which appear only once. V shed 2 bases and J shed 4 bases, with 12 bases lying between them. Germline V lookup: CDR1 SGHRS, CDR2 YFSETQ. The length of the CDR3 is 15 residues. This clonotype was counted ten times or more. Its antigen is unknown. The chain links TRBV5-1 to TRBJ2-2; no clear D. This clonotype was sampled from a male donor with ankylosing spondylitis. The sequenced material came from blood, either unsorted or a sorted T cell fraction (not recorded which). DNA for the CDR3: TGCGCCAGCAGCTTAACCTCCTTTCCCACCGGGGAGCTGTTTTTT. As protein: CASSLTSFPTGELFF.